A selection of T cell receptor beta chains follows, all from one sample in a study of CD4+ T cells in melanoma. Assay used: immunoSEQ multiplex PCR; TCRdb lists only in-frame clones, some missing. The sample has 120,000 to 150,000 clones; about 93% are singletons. All receptors derive from a human donor with melanoma. The CDR3 runs from the conserved cysteine through the conserved F or W. The order of the fields is clone size, V gene, J gene, D gene, CDR3 DNA, CDR3 protein. A D gene is named only where the DNA matches it firmly. The size of a clone is reported for some rows only, either as once, few or many, or as a class for expanded clones.

clone_size: NA
v_call: TRBV18
j_call: TRBJ1-4
d_call: NA
cdr3_nt: TGTGCCAGCTCCGGATGGGGGTCAACTAATGAAAAACTGTTTTTT
cdr3_aa: CASSGWGSTNEKLFF

clone_size: NA
v_call: TRBV19
j_call: TRBJ1-5
d_call: TRBD1
cdr3_nt: TGTGCCAGTAGTGGACGGGACAGAGGCCATCAGCCCCAGCATTTT
cdr3_aa: CASSGRDRGHQPQHF

clone_size: NA
v_call: TRBV5-1
j_call: TRBJ2-2
d_call: NA
cdr3_nt: TGCGCCAGCGGCGACGGGGACACCGGGGAGCTGTTTTTT
cdr3_aa: CASGDGDTGELFF

clone_size: NA
v_call: TRBV4-2
j_call: TRBJ2-3
d_call: NA
cdr3_nt: TGTGCCAGCAGCCAAGAGATACCCTCAGATACGCAGTATTTT
cdr3_aa: CASSQEIPSDTQYF

clone_size: few
v_call: TRBV6-6
j_call: TRBJ1-5
d_call: TRBD1
cdr3_nt: TGTGCCAGCAGTCAGGGGGCGAGGAGCAATCAGCCCCAGCATTTT
cdr3_aa: CASSQGARSNQPQHF

clone_size: NA
v_call: TRBV5-4
j_call: TRBJ2-5
d_call: NA
cdr3_nt: TGTGCCAGCAGCTTGAAGTCAGGGGAAGAGACCCAGTACTTC
cdr3_aa: CASSLKSGEETQYF

clone_size: NA
v_call: TRBV6-1
j_call: TRBJ1-2
d_call: TRBD1
cdr3_nt: TGTGCCAGCAGTGAGCAGGGGGCTAACTATGGCTACACCTTC
cdr3_aa: CASSEQGANYGYTF

clone_size: NA
v_call: TRBV5-1
j_call: TRBJ1-4
d_call: TRBD1
cdr3_nt: TGCGCCAGCAGCTCGCACGGGACAGATAATGAAAAACTGTTTTTT
cdr3_aa: CASSSHGTDNEKLFF

clone_size: NA
v_call: TRBV7-8
j_call: TRBJ1-1
d_call: NA
cdr3_nt: TGTGCCAGCAGCTTACTGGGAGGGATCACTGAAGCTTTCTTT
cdr3_aa: CASSLLGGITEAFF

clone_size: once
v_call: TRBV15
j_call: TRBJ1-6
d_call: NA
cdr3_nt: TGTGCCACCTCCGGGATCCGGAATTCACCCCTCCACTTT
cdr3_aa: CATSGIRNSPLHF